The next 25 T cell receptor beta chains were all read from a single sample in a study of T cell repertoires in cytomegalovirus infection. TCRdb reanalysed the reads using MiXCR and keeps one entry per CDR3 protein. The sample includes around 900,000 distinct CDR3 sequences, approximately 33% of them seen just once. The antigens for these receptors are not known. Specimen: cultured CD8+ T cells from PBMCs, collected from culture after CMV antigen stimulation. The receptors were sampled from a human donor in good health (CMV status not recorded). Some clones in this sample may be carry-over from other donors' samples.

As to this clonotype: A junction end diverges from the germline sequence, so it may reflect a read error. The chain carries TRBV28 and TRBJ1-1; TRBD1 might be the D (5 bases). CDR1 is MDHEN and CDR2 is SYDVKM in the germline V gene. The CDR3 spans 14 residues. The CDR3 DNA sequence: TGTGTCAGCAGTTTAGGGCAGGGTGGCACTGAAGCTTTCTTT. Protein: CVSSLGQGGTEAFF.

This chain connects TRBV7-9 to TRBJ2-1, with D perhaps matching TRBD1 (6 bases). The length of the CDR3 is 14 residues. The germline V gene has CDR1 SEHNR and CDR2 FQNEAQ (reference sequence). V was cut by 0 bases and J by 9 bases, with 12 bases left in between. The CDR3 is CASSLAQGRGEQFF. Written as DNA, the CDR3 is TGTGCCAGCAGCTTAGCGCAGGGGAGAGGTGAGCAGTTCTTC.

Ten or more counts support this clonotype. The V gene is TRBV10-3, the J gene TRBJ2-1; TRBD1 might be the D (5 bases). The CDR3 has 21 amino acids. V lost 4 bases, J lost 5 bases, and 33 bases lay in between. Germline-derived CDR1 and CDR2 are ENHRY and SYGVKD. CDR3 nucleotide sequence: TGTGCCATCAGTGGTTCTACCAGGGTGCAGTCTGGCGGCGTCACCGACAATGAGCAGTTCTTC. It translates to CAISGSTRVQSGGVTDNEQFF.

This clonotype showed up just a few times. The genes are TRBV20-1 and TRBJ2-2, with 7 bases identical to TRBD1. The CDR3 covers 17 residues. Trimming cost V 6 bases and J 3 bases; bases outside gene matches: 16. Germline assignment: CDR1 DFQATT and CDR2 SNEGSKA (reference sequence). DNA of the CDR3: TGCAGTGCCCTGAGCCCTAGACAGGGTTGGTACACCGGGGAGCTGTTTTTT. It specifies CSALSPRQGWYTGELFF.

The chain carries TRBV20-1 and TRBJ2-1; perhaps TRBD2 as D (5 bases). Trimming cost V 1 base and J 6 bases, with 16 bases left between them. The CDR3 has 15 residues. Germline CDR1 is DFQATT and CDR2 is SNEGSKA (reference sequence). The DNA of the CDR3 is TGCAGTGCTAGAGGCTGGGATATGGGGAGCAATGAGCAGTTCTTC. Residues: CSARGWDMGSNEQFF.

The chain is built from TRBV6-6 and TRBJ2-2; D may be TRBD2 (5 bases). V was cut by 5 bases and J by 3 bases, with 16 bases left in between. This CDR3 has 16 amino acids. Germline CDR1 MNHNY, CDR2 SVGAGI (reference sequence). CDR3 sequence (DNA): TGTGCCAGCAGTCCTCCGGGGTATGTGGACACCGGGGAGCTGTTTTTT. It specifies CASSPPGYVDTGELFF.

The CDR3 sequence is CATGQGVRQPQHF. The CDR3 region has the DNA TGTGCCACCGGACAGGGGGTCAGGCAGCCCCAGCATTTT. The gene calls are TRBV27 and TRBJ1-5; TRBD1 agrees at 10 bases. The CDR3 contains 13 residues. The germline CDR1 and CDR2 sequences are MNHEY and SMNVEV (reference sequence). V dropped 10 bases and J dropped 7; count of bases not matched to a gene: 7.

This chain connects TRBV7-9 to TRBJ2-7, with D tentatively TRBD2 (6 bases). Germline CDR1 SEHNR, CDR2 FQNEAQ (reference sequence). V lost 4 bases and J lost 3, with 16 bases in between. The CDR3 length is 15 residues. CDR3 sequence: CASSSPGVQNYEQYF. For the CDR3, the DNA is TGTGCCAGCAGCTCCCCGGGGGTCCAGAACTACGAGCAGTACTTC. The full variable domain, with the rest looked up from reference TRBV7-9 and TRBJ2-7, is DTGVSQNPRHKITKRGQNVTFRCDPISEHNRLYWYRQTLGQGPEFLTYFQNEAQLEKSRLLSDRFSAERPKGSFSTLEIQRTEQGDSAMYLCASSSPGVQNYEQYFGPGTRLTVT.

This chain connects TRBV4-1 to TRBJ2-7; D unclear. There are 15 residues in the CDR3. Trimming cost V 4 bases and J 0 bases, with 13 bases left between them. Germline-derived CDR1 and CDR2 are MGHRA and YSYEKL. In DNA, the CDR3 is TGCGCCAGCAGCCCAGGAGCGACGAGCTCCTACGAGCAGTACTTC. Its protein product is CASSPGATSSYEQYF.

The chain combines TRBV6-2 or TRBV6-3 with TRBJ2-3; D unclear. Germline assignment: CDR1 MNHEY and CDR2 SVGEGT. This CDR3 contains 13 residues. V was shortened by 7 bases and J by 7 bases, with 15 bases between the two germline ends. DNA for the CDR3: TGTGCCAGCACCATCTCGCCTCGCTATACGCAGTATTTT. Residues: CASTISPRYTQYF.

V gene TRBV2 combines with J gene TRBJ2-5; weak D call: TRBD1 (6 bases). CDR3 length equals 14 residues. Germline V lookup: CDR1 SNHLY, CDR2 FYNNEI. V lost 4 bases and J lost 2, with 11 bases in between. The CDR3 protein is CASSGPDRQETQYF. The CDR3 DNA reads TGTGCCAGCAGTGGACCGGACAGACAAGAGACCCAGTACTTC.

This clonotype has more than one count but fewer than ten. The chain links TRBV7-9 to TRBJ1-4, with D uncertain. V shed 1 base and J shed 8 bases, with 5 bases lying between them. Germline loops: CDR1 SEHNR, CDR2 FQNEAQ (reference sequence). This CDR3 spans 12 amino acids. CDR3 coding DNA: TGTGCCAGCAGCTTAGAAGAGGAAAAACTGTTTTTT. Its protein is CASSLEEEKLFF.

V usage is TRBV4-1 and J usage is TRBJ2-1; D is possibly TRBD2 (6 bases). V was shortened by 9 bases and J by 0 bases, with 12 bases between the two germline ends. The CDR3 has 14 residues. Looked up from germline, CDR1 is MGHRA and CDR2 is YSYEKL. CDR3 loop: CASAAGRSYNEQFF. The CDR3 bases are TGCGCCAGTGCTGCGGGACGCTCCTACAATGAGCAGTTCTTC.

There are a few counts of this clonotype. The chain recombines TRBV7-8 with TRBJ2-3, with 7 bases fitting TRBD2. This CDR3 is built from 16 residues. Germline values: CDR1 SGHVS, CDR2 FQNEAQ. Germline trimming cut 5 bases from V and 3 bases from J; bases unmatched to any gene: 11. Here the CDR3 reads CASSPSIGGYTDTQYF. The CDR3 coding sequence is TGTGCCAGCAGCCCCTCTATCGGGGGGTATACAGATACGCAGTATTTT.

CDR3 loop: CATSLYRGGIYNEQFF. The CDR3 region has the DNA TGTGCCACCAGCTTATACCGTGGGGGTATCTACAATGAGCAGTTCTTC. The chain links TRBV15 to TRBJ2-1; D possibly uses TRBD1 or TRBD2 (5 bases each). In germline, CDR1 is LNHNV, CDR2 YYDKDF (reference sequence). V was pared by 5 bases and J by 3 bases, with 17 bases between. The CDR3 consists of 16 residues. Filled out from reference TRBV15 and TRBJ2-1, the complete variable domain reads DAMVIQNPRYQVTQFGKPVTLSCSQTLNHNVMYWYQQKSSQAPKLLFHYYDKDFNNEADTPDNFQSRRPNTSFCFLDIRSPGLGDTAMYLCATSLYRGGIYNEQFFGPGTRLTVL.

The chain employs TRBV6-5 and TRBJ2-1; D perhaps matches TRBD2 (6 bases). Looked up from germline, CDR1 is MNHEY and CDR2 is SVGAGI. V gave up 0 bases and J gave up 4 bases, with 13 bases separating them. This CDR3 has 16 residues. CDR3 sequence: CASSYSSGTPYNEQFF. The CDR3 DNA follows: TGTGCCAGCAGTTACTCGTCCGGGACTCCTTACAATGAGCAGTTCTTC.

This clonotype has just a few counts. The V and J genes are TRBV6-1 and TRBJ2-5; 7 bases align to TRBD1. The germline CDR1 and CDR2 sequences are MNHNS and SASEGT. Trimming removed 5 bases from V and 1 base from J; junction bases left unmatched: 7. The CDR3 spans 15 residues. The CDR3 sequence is CASSYRGRFQETQYF. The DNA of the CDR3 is TGTGCCAGCAGTTATAGGGGGCGGTTCCAAGAGACCCAGTACTTC.

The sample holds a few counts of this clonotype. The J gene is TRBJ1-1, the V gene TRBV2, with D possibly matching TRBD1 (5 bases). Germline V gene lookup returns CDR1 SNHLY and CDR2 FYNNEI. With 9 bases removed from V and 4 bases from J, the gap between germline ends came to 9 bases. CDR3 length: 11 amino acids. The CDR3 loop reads CARGTLTEAFF. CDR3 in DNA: TGTGCCAGGGGGACTCTCACTGAAGCTTTCTTT.

The CDR3 spells CASVPGTGIHIQYF. The CDR3 coding sequence is TGTGCCAGCGTACCCGGGACAGGGATTCACATTCAGTACTTC. V gene TRBV7-9 combines with J gene TRBJ2-4; 9 bases align to TRBD1. The ends lost 8 bases at V and 8 bases at J; junction bases unmatched: 10. The CDR3 totals 14 residues. Germline lookup yields CDR1 SEHNR and CDR2 FQNEAQ (reference sequence).

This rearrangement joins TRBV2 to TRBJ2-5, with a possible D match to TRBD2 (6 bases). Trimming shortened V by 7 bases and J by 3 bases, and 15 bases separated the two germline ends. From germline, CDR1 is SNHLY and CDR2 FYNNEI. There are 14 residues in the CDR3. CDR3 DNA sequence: TGTGCCAGCATCGCAAAACCGGGGGAAGAGACCCAGTACTTC. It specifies CASIAKPGEETQYF. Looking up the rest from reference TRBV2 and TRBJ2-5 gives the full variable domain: EPEVTQTPSHQVTQMGQEVILRCVPISNHLYFYWYRQILGQKVEFLVSFYNNEISEKSEIFDDQFSVERPDGSNFTLKIRSTKLEDSAMYFCASIAKPGEETQYFGPGTRLLVL.

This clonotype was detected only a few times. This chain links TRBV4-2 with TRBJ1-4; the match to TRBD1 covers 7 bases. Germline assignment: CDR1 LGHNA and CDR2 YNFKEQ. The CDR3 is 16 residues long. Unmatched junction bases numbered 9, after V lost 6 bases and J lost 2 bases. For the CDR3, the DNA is TGTGCCAGCAGATTCCGGGACAGCTTGACTAATGAAAAACTGTTTTTT. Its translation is CASRFRDSLTNEKLFF.

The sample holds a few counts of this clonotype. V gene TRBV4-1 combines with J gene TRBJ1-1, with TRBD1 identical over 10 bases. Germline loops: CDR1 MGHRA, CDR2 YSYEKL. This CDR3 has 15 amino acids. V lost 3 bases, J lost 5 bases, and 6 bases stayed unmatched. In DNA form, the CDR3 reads TGCGCCAGCAGCCACCTGGGACAGGGGCGGACTGAAGCTTTCTTT. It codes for CASSHLGQGRTEAFF.

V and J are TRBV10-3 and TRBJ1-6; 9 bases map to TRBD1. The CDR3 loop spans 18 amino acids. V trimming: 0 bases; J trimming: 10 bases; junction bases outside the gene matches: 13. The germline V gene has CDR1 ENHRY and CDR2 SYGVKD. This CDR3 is CAISESFSFRDRESPLHF. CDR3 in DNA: TGTGCCATCAGTGAGTCTTTTAGTTTCCGGGACAGGGAATCACCCCTCCACTTT.

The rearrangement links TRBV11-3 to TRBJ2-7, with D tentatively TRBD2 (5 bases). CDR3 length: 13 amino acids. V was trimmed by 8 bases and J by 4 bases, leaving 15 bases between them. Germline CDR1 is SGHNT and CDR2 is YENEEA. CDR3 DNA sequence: TGTGCCAGCCTAGAGGGCAGAAGGTACGAGCAGTACGTC. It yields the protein CASLEGRRYEQYV.

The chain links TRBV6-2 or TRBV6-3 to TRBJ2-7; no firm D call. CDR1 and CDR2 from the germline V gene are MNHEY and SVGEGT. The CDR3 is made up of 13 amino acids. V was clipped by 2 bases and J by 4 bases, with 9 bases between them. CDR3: CASSYRSQYEQYF. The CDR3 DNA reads TGTGCCAGCAGTTACCGTTCACAGTACGAGCAGTACTTC.